A selection of T cell receptor beta chains follows, all from one sample in a study of a mutant IDH1 vaccine in newly diagnosed glioma. These receptors' antigens are unknown. Generated by immunoSEQ multiplex PCR, the TCRdb table keeps only in-frame clones and is missing some. The table lists about 83,000 clones, 80% to 90% of them singletons, with roughly 5.6% in the top ten. The sequencing here drew on PBMCs, taken from a glioma patient whose treatment included an IDH1 peptide vaccine. Source of these receptors: a man aged 35-49 years with glioma. Both conserved end residues are part of each CDR3. The order of the fields is V gene, J gene, clone size, D gene, CDR3 DNA, CDR3 protein. A D gene is named only where the DNA matches it firmly. Where a row states a size, it is once, few, many or the class of an expanded clone; other rows omit it.

>TRBV5-1|TRBJ2-3|-|TRBD2
TGCGCCAGCAGCTTATTAGCGGGAGCAGATACGCAGTATTTT
CASSLLAGADTQYF
>TRBV7-2|TRBJ1-6|-|TRBD1
TGTGCCAGCAGCCAAAGGACAGGGTTTAATAATTCACCCCTCCACTTT
CASSQRTGFNNSPLHF
>TRBV5-8|TRBJ1-5|once|TRBD1
TGTGCCAGCACCCCGGTGGGACAGGAGAGGGTTAATCAGCCCCAGCATTTT
CASTPVGQERVNQPQHF
>TRBV25-1|TRBJ2-1|-|TRBD2
TGTGCCAGCAGTGAGAGCGGGAGGTACAATGAGCAGTTCTTC
CASSESGRYNEQFF
>TRBV9|TRBJ2-1|-|TRBD2
TGTGCCAGCAGCGTAGGCGGGAGATTGTATGACAATGAGCAGTTCTTC
CASSVGGRLYDNEQFF
>TRBV9|TRBJ2-7|-|TRBD2
TGTGCCAGCAGCGTAGGGACTAGCGGGCCTCGCTTGGGAGAGCAGTACTTC
CASSVGTSGPRLGEQYF
>TRBV7-9|TRBJ1-1|-|-
TGTGCCAGCAGCCCCTCAAGCACTGAAGCTTTCTTT
CASSPSSTEAFF
>TRBV4-3|TRBJ2-3|-|TRBD2
TGCGCCAGCAGCCAAGAGCTGGGAGGGCGGGCAGATACGCAGTATTTT
CASSQELGGRADTQYF
>TRBV5-1|TRBJ2-3|once|TRBD2
TGCGCCAGCAGCCCAGCGGGGGGTCTCCCATCCACAGATACGCAGTATTTT
CASSPAGGLPSTDTQYF
>TRBV7-8|TRBJ2-2|-|TRBD2
TGTGCCCTCGGTGGGAGGGTCACCGGGGAGCTGTTTTTT
CALGGRVTGELFF
>TRBV4-1|TRBJ2-3|-|-
TGCGCCAGCAGCCAAGGCCGACAGGGCACAGATACGCAGTATTTT
CASSQGRQGTDTQYF
>TRBV6-5|TRBJ2-5|-|TRBD1
TGTGCCAGCAGTTCGAACCGGGACAGCCAAGAGACCCAGTACTTC
CASSSNRDSQETQYF
>TRBV4-1|TRBJ2-1|-|-
TGCGCCAGCAGCCAAGGGTACAATGAGCAGTTCTTC
CASSQGYNEQFF
>TRBV21-1|TRBJ2-7|few|-
TGTGCCAGCAGCTTCGTAGCGGGAGGGCATTACGAGCAGTACTTC
CASSFVAGGHYEQYF
>TRBV19|TRBJ2-5|-|TRBD1
TGTGCCAGTAGTTCGGGACAGGGGTACCAAGAGACCCAGTACTTC
CASSSGQGYQETQYF
>TRBV6-4|TRBJ1-1|-|-
TGTGCCAGCAGTGTAACTATAGGGGTGAACACTGAAGCTTTCTTT
CASSVTIGVNTEAFF
>TRBV6-1|TRBJ2-7|-|-
TGTGCCAGCAGTGCCCGGGACACTACCTACGAGCAGTACTTC
CASSARDTTYEQYF
>TRBV7-6|TRBJ2-5|-|TRBD2
TGTGCCAGCAGCGGAATAGCGGGGGGTGGAGAGACCCAGTACTTC
CASSGIAGGGETQYF
>TRBV28|TRBJ2-1|-|-
TGTGCCAGCAGTTCTTTAGCCAGATCCTACAATGAGCAGTTCTTC
CASSSLARSYNEQFF
>TRBV18|TRBJ2-5|-|TRBD2
TGTGCCAGCTCACCAGCGCCAGCGGGAAGACAAGAGACCCAGTACTTC
CASSPAPAGRQETQYF
>TRBV7-9|TRBJ2-7|once|TRBD2
TGTGCCAGCAGCCCAAACCCAGGGACTAGCGGTTCCTACGAGCAGTACTTC
CASSPNPGTSGSYEQYF
>TRBV7-2|TRBJ2-5|-|-
TGTGCCAGCAGCTTAATCGGGCAGTTCGGCCAAGAGACCCAGTACTTC
CASSLIGQFGQETQYF
>TRBV5-1|TRBJ2-7|-|TRBD1
TGCGCCAGCAGCAGGCCGGGACAGGGCTCCGAGCAGTACTTC
CASSRPGQGSEQYF
>TRBV27|TRBJ1-2|-|-
TGTGCCAGCAGTTTAGTAGGGACCTATGGCTACACCTTC
CASSLVGTYGYTF
>TRBV28|TRBJ2-7|-|TRBD1
TGTGCCACCCAGGGACAGGGGGAGGGCTACGAGCAGTACTTC
CATQGQGEGYEQYF
>TRBV5-5|TRBJ2-7|-|TRBD1
TGTGCCAGCAGCTGGACAGGGTACCAGCAGTACTTC
CASSWTGYQQYF
>TRBV7-8|TRBJ2-7|-|-
TGTGCCAGCAGCTTAGCGCGGGACAGTTTCTACGAGCAGTACTTC
CASSLARDSFYEQYF
>TRBV10-3|TRBJ2-2|-|TRBD2
TGTGCCATCCGGACTAGCGGGGAGGTCGGGGAGCTGTTTTTT
CAIRTSGEVGELFF
>TRBV5-1|TRBJ1-2|-|-
TGCGCCAGCAGCTTGTCCACAGAAGGGTATGGCTACACCTTC
CASSLSTEGYGYTF
>TRBV6-5|TRBJ1-6|-|-
TGTGCCAGCAGTCCCTCGACGTATAATAATTCACCCCTCCACTTT
CASSPSTYNNSPLHF
>TRBV27|TRBJ2-7|once|-
TGTGCCAGCAGTCGGGACTCATCCTACGAGCAGTACTTC
CASSRDSSYEQYF
>TRBV10-3|TRBJ2-3|-|-
TGTGCCATCAGTGAAGGGGGAGGGTTCACAGATACGCAGTATTTT
CAISEGGGFTDTQYF
>TRBV28|TRBJ2-3|-|TRBD2
TGTGCCAGCAGTCCTCTAGCGGAGAGCACAGATACGCAGTATTTT
CASSPLAESTDTQYF
>TRBV7-2|TRBJ1-4|-|-
TGTGCCAGCAGCCTCAGGAGCCTGAATGAAAAACTGTTTTTT
CASSLRSLNEKLFF
>TRBV5-4|TRBJ2-5|-|TRBD2
TGTGCCAGCAGCTTGGTGGGGCTAGCGGGAGGAGAGACCCAGTACTTC
CASSLVGLAGGETQYF
>TRBV14|TRBJ2-7|-|-
TGTGCCAGCAGCCAGTTGGGCGGCAACGAGCAGTACTTC
CASSQLGGNEQYF
>TRBV10-3|TRBJ2-7|-|-
TGTGCCATCAGTGAGCCGCCAAGGGGCTACGAGCAGTACTTC
CAISEPPRGYEQYF
>TRBV5-4|TRBJ1-1|-|-
TGTGCCAGCAGCTTGTCGGATCGATTACTCACTGAAGCTTTCTTT
CASSLSDRLLTEAFF
>TRBV28|TRBJ1-5|-|-
TGTGCCAGCAGCCTCCTGGGACAGCCCCAGCATTTT
CASSLLGQPQHF
>TRBV9|TRBJ1-1|few|TRBD1
TGTGCCAGCAGCGTCGGGACAGGTAGGGGGAACACTGAAGCTTTCTTT
CASSVGTGRGNTEAFF
>TRBV5-4|TRBJ1-3|once|-
TGTGCCAGCAGCAGCGGGGGAGGACAGCTCTCTGGAAACACCATATATTTT
CASSSGGGQLSGNTIYF
>TRBV7-9|TRBJ1-2|few|-
TGTGCCAGCAAGGGGGAAGACTATGGCTACACCTTC
CASKGEDYGYTF
>TRBV4-1|TRBJ1-4|-|-
TGCGCCAGCAGCCAAGGGGCCGGGAGTGAAAAACTGTTTTTT
CASSQGAGSEKLFF
>TRBV6-6|TRBJ1-5|-|-
TGTGCCAGCAGAGCCGGACAGCACAATCAGCCCCAGCATTTT
CASRAGQHNQPQHF
>TRBV4-1|TRBJ2-2|-|-
TGCGCCAGCAGCCCTTGGGGGAGTTTCTCCGGGGAGCTGTTTTTT
CASSPWGSFSGELFF
>TRBV5-1|TRBJ2-5|-|-
TGCGCCAGCAGCTATGAGACCGGACGAGGGCGGCAAGAGACCCAGTACTTC
CASSYETGRGRQETQYF
>TRBV7-2|TRBJ2-2|few|TRBD2
TGTGCCAGCAGCGCACTAGCGGGAGTAAACACCGGGGAGCTGTTTTTT
CASSALAGVNTGELFF
>TRBV11-2|TRBJ2-7|-|TRBD1
TGTGCCAGCAGCAAGGGTGGACAGGGGGCCTACGAGCAGTACTTC
CASSKGGQGAYEQYF
>TRBV14|TRBJ2-3|-|TRBD2
TGTGCCAGCAGCCAAGCGGGGGGGCCCATGGATACGCAGTATTTT
CASSQAGGPMDTQYF
>TRBV7-8|TRBJ2-1|-|-
TGTGCCAGCAGCTTAAGGACTTCCGCTGGTGAGCAGTTCTTC
CASSLRTSAGEQFF
>TRBV4-3|TRBJ1-2|-|-
TGCGCCAGCAGCCAAGACAGGGCCTATGGCTACACCTTC
CASSQDRAYGYTF
>TRBV6-5|TRBJ1-5|-|-
TGTGCCAGCAGTACCTCCAAGAATCAGCCCCAGCATTTT
CASSTSKNQPQHF
>TRBV7-9|TRBJ2-7|-|TRBD1
TGTGCCAGCGGTCACAGGGGGCCCCACGAGCAGTACTTC
CASGHRGPHEQYF
>TRBV11-2|TRBJ2-3|-|TRBD1
TGTGCCAGCAGCAGAAGCAGGGGGGATACGCAGTATTTT
CASSRSRGDTQYF
>TRBV6-5|TRBJ1-2|-|-
TGTGCCAGCAAGGGGCCCCCCATTGGCTACACCTTC
CASKGPPIGYTF
>TRBV15|TRBJ2-5|-|TRBD2
TGTGCCACCAGCAGAGGCGGGCGGGGGGACCAAGAGACCCAGTACTTC
CATSRGGRGDQETQYF
>TRBV10-3|TRBJ1-1|-|TRBD1
TGTGCCATCAGGGACAGGGAGAACACTGAAGCTTTCTTT
CAIRDRENTEAFF